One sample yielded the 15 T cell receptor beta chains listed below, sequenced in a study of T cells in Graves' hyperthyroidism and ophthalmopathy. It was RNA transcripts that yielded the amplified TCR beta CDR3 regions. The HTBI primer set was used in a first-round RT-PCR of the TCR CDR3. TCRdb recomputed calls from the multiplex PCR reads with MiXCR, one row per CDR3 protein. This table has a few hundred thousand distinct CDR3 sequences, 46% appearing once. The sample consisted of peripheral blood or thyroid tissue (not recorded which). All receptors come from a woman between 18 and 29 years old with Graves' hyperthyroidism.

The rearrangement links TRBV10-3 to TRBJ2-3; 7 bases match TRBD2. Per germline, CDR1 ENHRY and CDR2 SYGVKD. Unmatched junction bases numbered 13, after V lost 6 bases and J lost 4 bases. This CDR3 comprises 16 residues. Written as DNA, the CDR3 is TGTGCCATCAGCCCGTCGCGGACTAGGAGCGCAGATACGCAGTATTTT. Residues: CAISPSRTRSADTQYF.

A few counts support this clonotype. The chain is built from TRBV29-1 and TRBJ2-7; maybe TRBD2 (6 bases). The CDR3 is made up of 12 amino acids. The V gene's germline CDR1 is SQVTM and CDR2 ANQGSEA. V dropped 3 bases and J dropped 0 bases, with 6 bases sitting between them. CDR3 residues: CSVEDYSYEQYF. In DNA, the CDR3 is TGCAGCGTTGAGGACTACTCCTACGAGCAGTACTTC.

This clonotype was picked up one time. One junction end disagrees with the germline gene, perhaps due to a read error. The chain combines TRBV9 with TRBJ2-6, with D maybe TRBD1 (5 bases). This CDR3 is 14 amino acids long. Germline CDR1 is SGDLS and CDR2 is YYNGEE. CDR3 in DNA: TGTGCCAGCAGCCCGTCGCTTGGGGCCAACGTCCTGGCTTTC. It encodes CASSPSLGANVLAF.

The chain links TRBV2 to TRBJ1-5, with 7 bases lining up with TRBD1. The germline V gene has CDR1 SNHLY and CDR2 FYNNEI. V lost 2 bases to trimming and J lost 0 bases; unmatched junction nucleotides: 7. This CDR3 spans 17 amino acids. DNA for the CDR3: TGTGCCAGCAGTGAAAATTCTAGGACAGGTAGCAATCAGCCCCAGCATTTT. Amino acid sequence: CASSENSRTGSNQPQHF.

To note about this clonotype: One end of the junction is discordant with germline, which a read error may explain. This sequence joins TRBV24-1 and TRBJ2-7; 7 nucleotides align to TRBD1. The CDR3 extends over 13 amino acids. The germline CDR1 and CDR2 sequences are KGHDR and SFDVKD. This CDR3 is CATSYGTDYGQYF. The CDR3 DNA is TGTGCCACCAGTTACGGGACAGACTACGGGCAGTACTTC.

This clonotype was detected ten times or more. The CDR3 reads CSVYLGQMNTEAFF. In DNA form, the CDR3 reads TGCAGCGTTTACCTGGGACAGATGAACACTGAAGCTTTCTTT. This chain connects TRBV29-1 to TRBJ1-1; TRBD1 matches 7 bases. Germline trimming cut 5 bases from V and 0 bases from J; bases unmatched to any gene: 6. This CDR3 has 14 residues. CDR1 is SQVTM and CDR2 is ANQGSEA in the germline V gene. The whole variable domain, filled in from reference TRBV29-1 and TRBJ1-1, reads SAVISQKPSRDICQRGTSLTIQCQVDSQVTMMFWYRQQPGQSLTLIATANQGSEATYESGFVIDKFPISRPNLTFSTLTVSNMSPEDSSIYLCSVYLGQMNTEAFFGQGTRLTVV.

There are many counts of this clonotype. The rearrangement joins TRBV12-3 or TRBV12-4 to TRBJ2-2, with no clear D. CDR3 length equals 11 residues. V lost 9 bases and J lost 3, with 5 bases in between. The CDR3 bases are TGTGCCAGTCTTCACACCGGGGAGCTGTTTTTT. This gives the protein CASLHTGELFF.

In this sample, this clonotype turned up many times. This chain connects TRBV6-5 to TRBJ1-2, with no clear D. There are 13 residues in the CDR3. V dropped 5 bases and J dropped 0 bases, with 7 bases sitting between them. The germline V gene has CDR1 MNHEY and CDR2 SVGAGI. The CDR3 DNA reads TGTGCCAGCAGTCTTAGTTCTAACTATGGCTACACCTTC. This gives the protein CASSLSSNYGYTF.

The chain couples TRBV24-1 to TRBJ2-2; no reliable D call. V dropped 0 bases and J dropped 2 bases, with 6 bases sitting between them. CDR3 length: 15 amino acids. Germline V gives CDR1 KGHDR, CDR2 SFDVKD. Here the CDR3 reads CATSDLGYNTGELFF. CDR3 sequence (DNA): TGTGCCACCAGTGATTTGGGTTACAACACCGGGGAGCTGTTTTTT.

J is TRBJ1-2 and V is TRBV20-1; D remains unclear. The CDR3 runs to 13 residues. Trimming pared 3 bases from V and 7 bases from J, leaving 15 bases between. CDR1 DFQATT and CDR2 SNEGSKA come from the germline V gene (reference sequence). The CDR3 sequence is CSASEARRSGYTF. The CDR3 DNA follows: TGCAGTGCTAGTGAGGCGCGGAGATCTGGCTACACCTTC.

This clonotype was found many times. The CDR3: CASSSLGIGYTF. DNA of the CDR3: TGTGCCAGCAGCTCCCTCGGGATAGGCTACACCTTC. The chain is built from TRBV7-9 and TRBJ1-2; D not certain. V lost 4 bases and J 8 bases, leaving 11 bases between the germline ends. This CDR3 region has 12 residues. Germline lookup yields CDR1 SEHNR and CDR2 FQNEAQ (reference sequence). Combining the CDR3 with reference TRBV7-9 and TRBJ1-2 gives the whole variable domain DTGVSQNPRHKITKRGQNVTFRCDPISEHNRLYWYRQTLGQGPEFLTYFQNEAQLEKSRLLSDRFSAERPKGSFSTLEIQRTEQGDSAMYLCASSSLGIGYTFGSGTRLTVV.

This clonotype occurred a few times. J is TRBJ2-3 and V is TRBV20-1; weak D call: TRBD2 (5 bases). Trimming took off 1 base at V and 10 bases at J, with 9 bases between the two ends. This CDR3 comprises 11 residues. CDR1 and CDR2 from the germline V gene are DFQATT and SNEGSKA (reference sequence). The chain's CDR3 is CSARGLAAQYF. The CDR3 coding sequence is TGCAGTGCTAGAGGGCTAGCTGCGCAGTATTTT.

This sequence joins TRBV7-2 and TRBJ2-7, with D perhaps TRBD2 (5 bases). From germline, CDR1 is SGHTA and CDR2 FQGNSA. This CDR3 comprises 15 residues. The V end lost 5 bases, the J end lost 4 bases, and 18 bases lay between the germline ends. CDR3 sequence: CASSPSVGIEYEQYF. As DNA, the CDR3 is TGTGCCAGCAGCCCATCGGTCGGGATTGAATACGAGCAGTACTTC.

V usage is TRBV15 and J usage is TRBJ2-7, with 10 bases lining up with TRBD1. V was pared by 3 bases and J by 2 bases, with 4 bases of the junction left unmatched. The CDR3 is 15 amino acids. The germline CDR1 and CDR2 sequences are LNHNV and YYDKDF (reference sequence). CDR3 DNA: TGTGCCACCAGCAGCCTGGGACAGGGGACCTACGAGCAGTACTTC. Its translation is CATSSLGQGTYEQYF.

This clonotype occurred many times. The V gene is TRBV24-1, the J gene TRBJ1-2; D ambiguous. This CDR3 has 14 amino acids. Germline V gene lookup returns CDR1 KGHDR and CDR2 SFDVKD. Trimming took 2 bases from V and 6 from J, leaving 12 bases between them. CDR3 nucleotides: TGTGCCACCAGTGATTGGCTTGGGCGTGATGGCTACACCTTC. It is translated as CATSDWLGRDGYTF.